Listed below are T cell receptor beta chains from one sample, sequenced in a study of blood T cell repertoires in COVID-19. Data came from immunoSEQ multiplex PCR; TCRdb stores just in-frame clones and leaves some out. Here the sample spans 250,000 or so clones, roughly 88% being singletons. Material for sequencing was PBMCs or T cells enriched from blood (not recorded which). These receptors all come from a woman aged 25 to 39 who had been exposed to COVID-19. The CDR3 runs from the conserved cysteine through the conserved F or W. A D gene is named only where the DNA matches it firmly. Where a row states a size, it is once, few, many or the class of an expanded clone; other rows omit it.

V gene: TRBV5-1; clone size: .; D gene: TRBD1; J gene: TRBJ2-7; CDR3 DNA: TGCGCCAGCAGCTCGGGACAGGCCTCCTACGAGCAGTACTTC; CDR3 protein: CASSSGQASYEQYF
V gene: TRBV27; clone size: many; D gene: TRBD2; J gene: TRBJ2-7; CDR3 DNA: TGTGCCAGCAGTCCCTCTAGCGGGCGTTCATCCTTC; CDR3 protein: CASSPSSGRSSF
V gene: TRBV30; clone size: .; D gene: TRBD1; J gene: TRBJ1-2; CDR3 DNA: TGTGCCTGGAGTGTAGGTGGGGACAGGCTCTATGGCTACACCTTC; CDR3 protein: CAWSVGGDRLYGYTF
V gene: TRBV10-1; clone size: .; D gene: .; J gene: TRBJ1-1; CDR3 DNA: TGCGCCAGCAAGGACAATTCGAACACTGAAGCTTTCTTT; CDR3 protein: CASKDNSNTEAFF
V gene: TRBV5-1; clone size: .; D gene: .; J gene: TRBJ2-6; CDR3 DNA: TGCGCCAGCAGCTTGTCTTCCTCTGGGGCCAACGTCCTGACTTTC; CDR3 protein: CASSLSSSGANVLTF
V gene: TRBV3-1/TRBV3-2; clone size: .; D gene: .; J gene: TRBJ2-3; CDR3 DNA: TGTGCCAGCAGCCAAGGGCAGGGAAGCACAGATACGCAGTATTTT; CDR3 protein: CASSQGQGSTDTQYF
V gene: TRBV2; clone size: .; D gene: .; J gene: TRBJ1-3; CDR3 DNA: TGTGCCAGCAGCCCTAATATTCTCTTCAAATTGGGAAACACCATATATTTT; CDR3 protein: CASSPNILFKLGNTIYF
V gene: TRBV7-9; clone size: once; D gene: TRBD1; J gene: TRBJ2-7; CDR3 DNA: TGTGCCAGCAGCTTTGGACAGGAGTACGAGCAGTACTTC; CDR3 protein: CASSFGQEYEQYF
V gene: TRBV9; clone size: .; D gene: TRBD2; J gene: TRBJ2-7; CDR3 DNA: TGTGCCAGCAGCGTAGGAACTTTGCGGGAGGCCGAGCAGTACTTC; CDR3 protein: CASSVGTLREAEQYF
V gene: TRBV18; clone size: .; D gene: .; J gene: TRBJ2-6; CDR3 DNA: TGTGCCAGCTCACAAGCTCAGGTTCTCTCTGGGGCCAACGTCCTGACTTTC; CDR3 protein: CASSQAQVLSGANVLTF
V gene: TRBV19; clone size: .; D gene: .; J gene: TRBJ1-5; CDR3 DNA: TGTGCCAGTAGTTCCCTTAATCAGCCCCAGCATTTT; CDR3 protein: CASSSLNQPQHF
V gene: TRBV3-1/TRBV3-2; clone size: .; D gene: TRBD1; J gene: TRBJ1-2; CDR3 DNA: TGTGCCAGCAGCCTCGGACAGGGCAACACCTTC; CDR3 protein: CASSLGQGNTF
V gene: TRBV5-8; clone size: .; D gene: TRBD2; J gene: TRBJ2-1; CDR3 DNA: TGTGCCAGCAGCTTAACGGGACTACCGCCCAGCCATGAGCAGTTCTTC; CDR3 protein: CASSLTGLPPSHEQFF
V gene: TRBV7-9; clone size: .; D gene: TRBD2; J gene: TRBJ2-1; CDR3 DNA: TGTGCCAGCAGCCAAGGACTAGCGGGAGGACATGAGCAGTTCTTC; CDR3 protein: CASSQGLAGGHEQFF
V gene: TRBV2; clone size: .; D gene: TRBD2; J gene: TRBJ2-3; CDR3 DNA: TGTGCCAGCTTATACGGGAGGGCCGATACGCAGTATTTT; CDR3 protein: CASLYGRADTQYF
V gene: TRBV5-1; clone size: .; D gene: .; J gene: TRBJ2-3; CDR3 DNA: TGCGCCAGCAGCTTCGGCCAGGTCACAGATACGCAGTATTTT; CDR3 protein: CASSFGQVTDTQYF
V gene: TRBV5-4; clone size: .; D gene: TRBD1; J gene: TRBJ2-7; CDR3 DNA: TGTGCCAGCAGCCTGGGGGGACAGGGGCACGAGCAGTACTTC; CDR3 protein: CASSLGGQGHEQYF
V gene: TRBV7-3; clone size: .; D gene: TRBD1; J gene: TRBJ1-4; CDR3 DNA: TGTGCCAGCAGCTTGGGGACAGGGGACGCAACTAATGAAAAACTGTTTTTT; CDR3 protein: CASSLGTGDATNEKLFF
V gene: TRBV27; clone size: .; D gene: TRBD1; J gene: TRBJ1-2; CDR3 DNA: TGTGCCAGCAGTTTTCGAGGACAGGGGGTATATGGCTACACCTTC; CDR3 protein: CASSFRGQGVYGYTF
V gene: TRBV6-5; clone size: few; D gene: .; J gene: TRBJ2-7; CDR3 DNA: TGTGCCAGCAGTTACTCGGGAATGGGGCCCTACGAGCAGTACTTC; CDR3 protein: CASSYSGMGPYEQYF
V gene: TRBV6-5; clone size: .; D gene: .; J gene: TRBJ1-1; CDR3 DNA: TGTGCCAGCAGTTACTTAGGGGACACTGAAGCTTTCTTT; CDR3 protein: CASSYLGDTEAFF
V gene: TRBV15; clone size: once; D gene: TRBD1; J gene: TRBJ1-1; CDR3 DNA: TGTGCCACCAGCAGGATACAGGGGACGTTAACTGAAGCTTTCTTT; CDR3 protein: CATSRIQGTLTEAFF
V gene: TRBV6-5; clone size: .; D gene: .; J gene: TRBJ1-3; CDR3 DNA: TGTGCCAGCAGGCGGACAACCACTGGAAACACCATATATTTT; CDR3 protein: CASRRTTTGNTIYF
V gene: TRBV2; clone size: .; D gene: TRBD2; J gene: TRBJ2-7; CDR3 DNA: TGTGCCAGCAGCCCCGGGACTAGCTGGGAGCAGTACTTC; CDR3 protein: CASSPGTSWEQYF
V gene: TRBV6-2/TRBV6-3; clone size: medium-sized; D gene: TRBD2; J gene: TRBJ2-1; CDR3 DNA: TGTGCCAGCAGTGAGGGACTAGTCCAAAATGAGCAGTTCTTC; CDR3 protein: CASSEGLVQNEQFF
V gene: TRBV5-5; clone size: .; D gene: TRBD1; J gene: TRBJ2-6; CDR3 DNA: TGTGCCAGCAGCTTGGTTACAGGGGTGGGCAACGTCCTGACTTTC; CDR3 protein: CASSLVTGVGNVLTF
V gene: TRBV4-1; clone size: .; D gene: .; J gene: TRBJ2-3; CDR3 DNA: TGCGCCAGCAGCCAAGTCGACTCTAGCACAGATACGCAGTATTTT; CDR3 protein: CASSQVDSSTDTQYF
V gene: TRBV4-1; clone size: .; D gene: TRBD2; J gene: TRBJ2-5; CDR3 DNA: TGCGCCAGCAACGCACTAGCGGATGGACAAGAGACCCAGTACTTC; CDR3 protein: CASNALADGQETQYF
V gene: TRBV27; clone size: .; D gene: TRBD2; J gene: TRBJ2-7; CDR3 DNA: TGTGCCAGCAGTTCGAGCGGGAGCTCCTACGAGCAGTACTTC; CDR3 protein: CASSSSGSSYEQYF
V gene: TRBV18; clone size: .; D gene: TRBD2; J gene: TRBJ2-1; CDR3 DNA: TGTGCCAGCTCACCACCGATAGCGGGAGTTTACAATGAGCAGTTCTTC; CDR3 protein: CASSPPIAGVYNEQFF
V gene: TRBV6-5; clone size: .; D gene: TRBD1; J gene: TRBJ1-2; CDR3 DNA: TGTGCCAGCAGTTACTCGACAGGGTTGTATGGCTACACCTTC; CDR3 protein: CASSYSTGLYGYTF
V gene: TRBV3-1/TRBV3-2; clone size: .; D gene: .; J gene: TRBJ1-3; CDR3 DNA: TGTGCCAGCAGCCAAGACGGGTTTGGAAACACCATATATTTT; CDR3 protein: CASSQDGFGNTIYF
V gene: TRBV12-1; clone size: .; D gene: .; J gene: TRBJ1-1; CDR3 DNA: TGTGCCAGCAGCCCCGGGGACACCTCGAACACTGAAGCTTTCTTT; CDR3 protein: CASSPGDTSNTEAFF
V gene: TRBV30; clone size: .; D gene: .; J gene: TRBJ1-1; CDR3 DNA: TGTGCCTGGACCCACGGGGGGTCTGAAGCTTTCTTT; CDR3 protein: CAWTHGGSEAFF
V gene: TRBV7-9; clone size: .; D gene: TRBD1; J gene: TRBJ2-7; CDR3 DNA: TGTGCCAGCAGCCCGGGACAGGGGGCTCACGAGCAGTACTTC; CDR3 protein: CASSPGQGAHEQYF
V gene: TRBV7-9; clone size: .; D gene: .; J gene: TRBJ1-6; CDR3 DNA: TGTGCCAGCTGCCGAGACAGCTCCTATAATTCACCCCTCCACTTT; CDR3 protein: CASCRDSSYNSPLHF
V gene: TRBV27; clone size: .; D gene: TRBD1; J gene: TRBJ1-2; CDR3 DNA: TGTGCCAGCAGTTTATGGGGTCCGGGACAGGGTATTGGTTCTGGCTACACCTTC; CDR3 protein: CASSLWGPGQGIGSGYTF